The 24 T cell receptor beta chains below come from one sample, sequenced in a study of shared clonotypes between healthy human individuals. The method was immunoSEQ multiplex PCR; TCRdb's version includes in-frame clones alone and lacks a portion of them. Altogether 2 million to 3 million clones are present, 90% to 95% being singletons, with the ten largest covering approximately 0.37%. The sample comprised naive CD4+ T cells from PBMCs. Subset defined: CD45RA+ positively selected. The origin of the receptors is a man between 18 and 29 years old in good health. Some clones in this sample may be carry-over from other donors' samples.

CDR3 sequence: CASSLLSARTDTQYF. The CDR3 bases are TGTGCCAGCAGCTTGTTGTCAGCTCGCACAGATACGCAGTATTTT. This chain joins TRBV5-4 and TRBJ2-3; D gene uncertain. The CDR3 length is 15 residues. Trimming took 1 base from V and 1 from J, leaving 10 bases between them. Germline loops: CDR1 SGHNT, CDR2 YYREEE (reference sequence). Full variable domain (outside the CDR3, taken from reference TRBV5-4 and TRBJ2-3): ETGVTQSPTHLIKTRGQQVTLRCSSQSGHNTVSWYQQALGQGPQFIFQYYREEENGRGNFPPRFSGLQFPNYSSELNVNALELDDSALYLCASSLLSARTDTQYFGPGTRLTVL.

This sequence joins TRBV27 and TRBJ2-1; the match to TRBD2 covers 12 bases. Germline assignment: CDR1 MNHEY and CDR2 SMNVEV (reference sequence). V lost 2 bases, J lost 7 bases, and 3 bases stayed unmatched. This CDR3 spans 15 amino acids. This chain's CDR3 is CASSLRLAGVNEQFF. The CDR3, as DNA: TGTGCCAGCAGTTTAAGACTAGCGGGAGTAAATGAGCAGTTCTTC.

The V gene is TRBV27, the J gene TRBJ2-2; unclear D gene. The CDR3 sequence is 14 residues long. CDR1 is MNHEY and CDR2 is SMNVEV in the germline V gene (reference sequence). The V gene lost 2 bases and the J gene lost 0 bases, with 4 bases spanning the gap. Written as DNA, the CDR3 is TGTGCCAGCAGTTTACTAACGAACACCGGGGAGCTGTTTTTT. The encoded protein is CASSLLTNTGELFF.

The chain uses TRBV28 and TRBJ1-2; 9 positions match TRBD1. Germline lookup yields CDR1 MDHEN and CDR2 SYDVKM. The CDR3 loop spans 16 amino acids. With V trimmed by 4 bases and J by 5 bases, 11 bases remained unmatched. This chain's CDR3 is CASSSQGASYSYGYTF. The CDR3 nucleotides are TGTGCCAGCAGTTCACAGGGGGCCTCTTACTCTTATGGCTACACCTTC.

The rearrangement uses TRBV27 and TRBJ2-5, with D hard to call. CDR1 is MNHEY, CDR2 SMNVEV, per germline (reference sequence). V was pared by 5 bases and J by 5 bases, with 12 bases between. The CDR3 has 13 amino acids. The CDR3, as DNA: TGTGCCAGCAGTCCTTCTCTGAGCGAGACCCAGTACTTC. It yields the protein CASSPSLSETQYF.

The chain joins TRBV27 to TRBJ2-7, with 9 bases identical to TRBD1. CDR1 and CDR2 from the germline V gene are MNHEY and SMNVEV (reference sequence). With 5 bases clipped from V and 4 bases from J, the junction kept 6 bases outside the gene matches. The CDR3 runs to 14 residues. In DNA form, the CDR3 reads TGTGCCAGCAGTATCCGGACAGGGGTTTACGAGCAGTACTTC. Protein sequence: CASSIRTGVYEQYF.

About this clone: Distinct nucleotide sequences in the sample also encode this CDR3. DNA for the CDR3: TGTGCCAGCTCACCTGGACAGGGTTGGTACTTC. Encoded protein: CASSPGQGWYF. The chain carries TRBV18 and TRBJ2-7; 8 bases line up with TRBD1. Trimming removed 3 bases from V and 12 bases from J; junction bases left unmatched: 4. Germline assignment: CDR1 KGHSH and CDR2 LQKENI. The CDR3 is 11 amino acids.

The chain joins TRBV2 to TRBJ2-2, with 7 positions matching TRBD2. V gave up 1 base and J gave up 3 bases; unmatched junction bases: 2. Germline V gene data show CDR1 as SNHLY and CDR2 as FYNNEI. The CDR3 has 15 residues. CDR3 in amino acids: CASSEGTRHTGELFF. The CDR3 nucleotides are TGTGCCAGCAGTGAAGGGACTAGACACACCGGGGAGCTGTTTTTT.

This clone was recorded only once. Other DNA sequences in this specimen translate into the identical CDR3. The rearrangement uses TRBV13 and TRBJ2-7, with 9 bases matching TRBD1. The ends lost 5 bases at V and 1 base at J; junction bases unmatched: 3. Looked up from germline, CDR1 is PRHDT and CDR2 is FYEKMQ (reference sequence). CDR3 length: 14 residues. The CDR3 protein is CASSRTGESYEQYF. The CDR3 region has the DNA TGTGCCAGCAGCCGGACAGGGGAGTCCTACGAGCAGTACTTC.

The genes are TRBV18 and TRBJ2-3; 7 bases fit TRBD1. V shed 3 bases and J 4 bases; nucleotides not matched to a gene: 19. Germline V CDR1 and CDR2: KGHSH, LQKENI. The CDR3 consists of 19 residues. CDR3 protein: CASSPRPQQDRTLADTQYF. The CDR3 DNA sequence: TGTGCCAGCTCACCCCGACCCCAACAGGACAGGACTTTGGCAGATACGCAGTATTTT. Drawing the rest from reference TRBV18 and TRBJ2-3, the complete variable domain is NAGVMQNPRHLVRRRGQEARLRCSPMKGHSHVYWYRQLPEEGLKFMVYLQKENIIDESGMPKERFSAEFPKEGPSILRIQQVVRGDSAAYFCASSPRPQQDRTLADTQYFGPGTRLTVL.

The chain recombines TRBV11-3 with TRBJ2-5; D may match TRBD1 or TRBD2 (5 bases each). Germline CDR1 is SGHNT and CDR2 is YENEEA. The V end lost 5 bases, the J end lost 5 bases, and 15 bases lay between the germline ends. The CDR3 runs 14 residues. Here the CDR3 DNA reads TGTGCCAGCAGCCCGGGGCGCGGGTGGGAGACCCAGTACTTC. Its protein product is CASSPGRGWETQYF. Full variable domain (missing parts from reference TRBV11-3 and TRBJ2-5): EAGVVQSPRYKIIEKKQPVAFWCNPISGHNTLYWYLQNLGQGPELLIRYENEEAVDDSQLPKDRFSAERLKGVDSTLKIQPAELGDSAVYLCASSPGRGWETQYFGPGTRLLVL.

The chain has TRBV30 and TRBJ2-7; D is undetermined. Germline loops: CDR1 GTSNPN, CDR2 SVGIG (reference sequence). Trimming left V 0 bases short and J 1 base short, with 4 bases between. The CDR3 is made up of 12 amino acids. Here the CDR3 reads CAWSVASYEQYF. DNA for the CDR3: TGTGCCTGGAGTGTTGCATCCTACGAGCAGTACTTC.

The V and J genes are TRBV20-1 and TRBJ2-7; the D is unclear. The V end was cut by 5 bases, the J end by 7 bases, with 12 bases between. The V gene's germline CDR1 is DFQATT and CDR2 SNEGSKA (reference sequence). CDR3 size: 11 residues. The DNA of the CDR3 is TGCAGTGCTCCAAATCCTAGAGAGCAGTACTTC. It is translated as CSAPNPREQYF.

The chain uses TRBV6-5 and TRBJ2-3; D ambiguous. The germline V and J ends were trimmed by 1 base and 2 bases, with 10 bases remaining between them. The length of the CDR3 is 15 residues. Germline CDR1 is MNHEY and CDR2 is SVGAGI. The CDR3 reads CASSYFSENTDTQYF. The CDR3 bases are TGTGCCAGCAGTTACTTTTCGGAGAACACAGATACGCAGTATTTT.

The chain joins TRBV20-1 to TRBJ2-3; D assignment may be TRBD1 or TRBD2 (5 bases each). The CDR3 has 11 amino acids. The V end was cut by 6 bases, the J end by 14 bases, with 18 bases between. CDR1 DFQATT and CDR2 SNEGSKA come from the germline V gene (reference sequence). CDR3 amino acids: CSAPGPMPPYF. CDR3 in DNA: TGCAGTGCGCCGGGGCCTATGCCTCCGTATTTT.

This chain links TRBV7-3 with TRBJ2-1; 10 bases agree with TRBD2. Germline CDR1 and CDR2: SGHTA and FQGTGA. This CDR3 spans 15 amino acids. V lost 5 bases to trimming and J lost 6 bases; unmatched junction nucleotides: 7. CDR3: CASSLRLAGFNEQFF. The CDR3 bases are TGTGCCAGCAGCCTCCGACTAGCGGGTTTCAATGAGCAGTTCTTC.

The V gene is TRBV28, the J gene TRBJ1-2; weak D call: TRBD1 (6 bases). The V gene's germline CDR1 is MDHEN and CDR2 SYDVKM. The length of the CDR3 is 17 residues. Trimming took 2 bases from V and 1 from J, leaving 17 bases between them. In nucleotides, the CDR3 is TGTGCCAGCAGTTTAGGCGGGGGGCGCGGTGGTAACTATGGCTACACCTTC. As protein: CASSLGGGRGGNYGYTF.

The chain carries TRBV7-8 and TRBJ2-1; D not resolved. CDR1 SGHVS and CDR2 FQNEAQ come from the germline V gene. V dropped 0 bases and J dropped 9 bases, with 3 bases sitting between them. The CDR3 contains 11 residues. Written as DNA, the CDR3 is TGTGCCAGCAGCTTAGCGGCTGAGCAGTTCTTC. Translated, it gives CASSLAAEQFF.

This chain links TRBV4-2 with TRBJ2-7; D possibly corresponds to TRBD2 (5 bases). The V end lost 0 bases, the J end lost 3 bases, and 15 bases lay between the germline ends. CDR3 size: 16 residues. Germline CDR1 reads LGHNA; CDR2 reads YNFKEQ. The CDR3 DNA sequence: TGTGCCAGCAGCCAAGACCTGACGCGGACTTACTACGAGCAGTACTTC. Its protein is CASSQDLTRTYYEQYF.

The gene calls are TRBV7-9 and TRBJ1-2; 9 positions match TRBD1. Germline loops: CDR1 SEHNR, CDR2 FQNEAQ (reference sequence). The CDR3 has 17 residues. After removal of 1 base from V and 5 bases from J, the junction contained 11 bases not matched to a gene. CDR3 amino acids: CASSLGGTGLRAYGYTF. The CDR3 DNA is TGTGCCAGCAGCTTAGGAGGGACAGGGCTCAGGGCTTATGGCTACACCTTC.

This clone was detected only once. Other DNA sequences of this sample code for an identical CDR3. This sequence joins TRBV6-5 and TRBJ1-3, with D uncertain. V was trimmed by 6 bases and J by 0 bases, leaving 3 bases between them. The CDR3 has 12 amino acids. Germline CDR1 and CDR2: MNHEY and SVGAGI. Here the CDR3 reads CASRGSGNTIYF. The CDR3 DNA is TGTGCCAGCAGGGGCTCTGGAAACACCATATATTTT.

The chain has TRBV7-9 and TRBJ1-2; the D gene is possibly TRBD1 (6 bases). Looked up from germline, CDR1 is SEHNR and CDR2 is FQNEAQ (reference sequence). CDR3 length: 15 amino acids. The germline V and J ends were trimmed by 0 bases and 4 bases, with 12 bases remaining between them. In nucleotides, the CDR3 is TGTGCCAGCAGCTTAGCGAAGGGGGGGGGCTATGGCTACACCTTC. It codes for CASSLAKGGGYGYTF.

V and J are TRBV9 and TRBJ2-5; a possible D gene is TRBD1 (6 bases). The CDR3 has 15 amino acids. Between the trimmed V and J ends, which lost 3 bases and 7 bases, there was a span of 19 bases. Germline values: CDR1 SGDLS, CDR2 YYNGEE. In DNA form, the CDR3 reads TGTGCCAGCAGCGCCGTTGGGCAGGTAGGGGGGACCCAGTACTTC. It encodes CASSAVGQVGGTQYF. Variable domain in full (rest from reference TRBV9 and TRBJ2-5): DSGVTQTPKHLITATGQRVTLRCSPRSGDLSVYWYQQSLDQGLQFLIQYYNGEERAKGNILERFSAQQFPDLHSELNLSSLELGDSALYFCASSAVGQVGGTQYFGPGTRLLVL.

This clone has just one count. The CDR3: CASSLPTSRTAYGYTF. For the CDR3, the DNA is TGTGCCAGCAGTTTACCTACCTCCCGGACAGCCTATGGCTACACCTTC. The chain uses TRBV28 and TRBJ1-2; a weak D match, TRBD1 (6 bases). The V and J ends lost 2 bases and 4 bases respectively, with 17 bases between them. This CDR3 spans 16 amino acids. The germline gives CDR1 MDHEN, CDR2 SYDVKM.